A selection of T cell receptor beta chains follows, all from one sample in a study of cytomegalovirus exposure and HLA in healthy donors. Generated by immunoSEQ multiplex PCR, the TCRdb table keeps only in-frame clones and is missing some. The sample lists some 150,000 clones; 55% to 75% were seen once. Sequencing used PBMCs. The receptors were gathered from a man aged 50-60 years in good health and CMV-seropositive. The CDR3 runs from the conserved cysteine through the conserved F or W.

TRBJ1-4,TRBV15,CATSRDRGATNEKLFF
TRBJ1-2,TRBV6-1,CASSDPGTGNYGYTF
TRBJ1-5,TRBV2,CASSSFTGNQPQHF
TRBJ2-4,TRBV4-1,CASSQDLVSQGNIQYF
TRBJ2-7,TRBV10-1,CASSESSYEQYF
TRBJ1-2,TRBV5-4,CASSTTGSYGYTF
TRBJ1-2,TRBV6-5,CASRGQGADYGYTF
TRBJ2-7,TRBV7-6,CASSLGATSYEQYF
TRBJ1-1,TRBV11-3,CASSLGGGGDTEAFF
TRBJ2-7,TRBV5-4,CASSSTGTGVDEQYF
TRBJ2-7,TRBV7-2,CASSLVRELHEQYF
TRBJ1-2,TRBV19,CASIGAYYGYTF
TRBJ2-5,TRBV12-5,CASGPEETQYF
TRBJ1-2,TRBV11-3,CASSLRVWTEEGYTF
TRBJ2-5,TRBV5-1,CASSRGGLAGGGETQYF
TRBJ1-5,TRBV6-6,CASSYSGQGNNQPQHF
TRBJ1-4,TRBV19,CASSATLRTNEKLFF
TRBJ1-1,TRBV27,CASWTGRSNTEAFF
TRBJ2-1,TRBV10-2,CASRSGSSYNEQFF
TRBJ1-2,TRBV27,CASRYRQGSSYGYTF
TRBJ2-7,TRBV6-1,CASSSGLLSYEQYF
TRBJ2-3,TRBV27,CASSRGITFTDTQYF
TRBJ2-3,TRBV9,CASSVEKLTTDTQYF
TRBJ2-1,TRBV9,CASSLPGLAGAFNYNEQFF
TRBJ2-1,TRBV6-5,CASTQTSGRGEQFF
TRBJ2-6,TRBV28,CASNQGTVSFSGANVLTF
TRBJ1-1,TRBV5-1,CASSLAWSQEAFF
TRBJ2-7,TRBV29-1,CSADSAVTYEQYF
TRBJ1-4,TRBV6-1,CASSVGGEKLFF
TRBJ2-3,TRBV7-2,CASSSARAGGADTQYF
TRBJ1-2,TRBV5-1,CASSTSGLRGYTF
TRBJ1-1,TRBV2,CASIYHRGRAEAFF
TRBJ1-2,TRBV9,CASSVGENNYGYTF
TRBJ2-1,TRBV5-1,CASSLKGHNLQGEQFF
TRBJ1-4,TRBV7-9,CASSSFRTGGNEKLFF
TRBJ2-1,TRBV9,CASSDPGLAAPSLSYNEQFF
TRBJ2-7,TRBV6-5,CASSYSDRGYEQYF
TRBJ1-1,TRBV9,CASSVGQGLGTEAFF
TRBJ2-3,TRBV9,CASSVSGKSTDTQYF
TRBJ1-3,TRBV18,CASSPISGRGAGNTIYF
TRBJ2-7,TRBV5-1,CASSQQGPSYEQYF
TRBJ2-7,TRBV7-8,CASSLGRRTYEQYF
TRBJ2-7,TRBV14,CASQGSGRATEQYF
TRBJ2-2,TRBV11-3,CASSEVAGGVTGELFF
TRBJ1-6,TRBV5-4,CASSWGVVNNSPLHF
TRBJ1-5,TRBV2,CASRIQGNQPQHF
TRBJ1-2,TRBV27,CASSLLGSSGGYTF
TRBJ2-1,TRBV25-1,CASSDPVHSSYNEQFF
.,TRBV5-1,CASSLETSVSYEQYF
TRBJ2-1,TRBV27,CASSLLRTRGAGGQFF
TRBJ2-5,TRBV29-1,CSVVSALGQSETQYF
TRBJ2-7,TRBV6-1,CASSTRLSSGYEQYF
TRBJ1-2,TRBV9,CASSVRAAERGYTF
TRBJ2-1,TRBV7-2,CASSPPPGTGQTSYNEQFF
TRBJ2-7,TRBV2,CASIGHSYEQYF
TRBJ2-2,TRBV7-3,CASSPRFRGRAENTGELFF